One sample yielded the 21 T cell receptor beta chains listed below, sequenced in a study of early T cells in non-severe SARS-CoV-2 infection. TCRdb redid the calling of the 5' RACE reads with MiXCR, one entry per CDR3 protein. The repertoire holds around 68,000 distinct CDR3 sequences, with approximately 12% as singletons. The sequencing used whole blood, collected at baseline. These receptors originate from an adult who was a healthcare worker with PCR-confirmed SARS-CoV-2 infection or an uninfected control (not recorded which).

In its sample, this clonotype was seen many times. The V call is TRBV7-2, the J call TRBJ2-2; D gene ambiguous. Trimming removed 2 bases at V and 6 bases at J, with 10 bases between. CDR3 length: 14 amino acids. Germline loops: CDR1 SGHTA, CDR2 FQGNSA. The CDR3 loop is CASSLPIKSGELFF. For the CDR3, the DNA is TGTGCCAGCAGCTTACCTATAAAGTCCGGGGAGCTGTTTTTT. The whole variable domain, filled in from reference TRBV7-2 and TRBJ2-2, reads GAGVSQSPSNKVTEKGKDVELRCDPISGHTALYWYRQSLGQGLEFLIYFQGNSAPDKSGLPSDRFSAERTGGSVSTLTIQRTQQEDSAVYLCASSLPIKSGELFFGEGSRLTVL.

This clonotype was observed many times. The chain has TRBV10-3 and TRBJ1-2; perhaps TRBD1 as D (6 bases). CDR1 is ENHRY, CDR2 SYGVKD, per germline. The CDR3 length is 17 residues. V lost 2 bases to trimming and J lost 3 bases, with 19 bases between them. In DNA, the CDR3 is TGTGCCATCAGTGAGGCCGGACAGCTTAGTTCCGACTATGGCTACACCTTC. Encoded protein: CAISEAGQLSSDYGYTF.

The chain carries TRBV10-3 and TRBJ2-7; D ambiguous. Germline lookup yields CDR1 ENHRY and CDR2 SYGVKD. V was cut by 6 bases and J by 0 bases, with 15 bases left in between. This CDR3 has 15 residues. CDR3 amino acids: CAISLSTVSSYEQYF. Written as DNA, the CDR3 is TGTGCCATCAGCCTTTCGACCGTAAGCTCCTACGAGCAGTACTTC.

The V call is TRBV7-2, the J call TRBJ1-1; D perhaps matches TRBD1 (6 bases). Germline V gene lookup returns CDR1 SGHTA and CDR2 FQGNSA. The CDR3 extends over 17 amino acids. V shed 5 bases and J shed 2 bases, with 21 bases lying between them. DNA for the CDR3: TGTGCCAGCAGCCTAAGGACAGTCTTGAGGTCCAACACTGAAGCTTTCTTT. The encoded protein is CASSLRTVLRSNTEAFF.

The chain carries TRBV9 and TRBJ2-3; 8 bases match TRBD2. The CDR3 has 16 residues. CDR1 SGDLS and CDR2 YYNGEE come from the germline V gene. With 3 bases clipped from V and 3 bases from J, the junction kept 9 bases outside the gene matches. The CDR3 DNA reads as TGTGCCAGCAGCGGCCCTTCAGCGGGAGCAACAGATACGCAGTATTTT. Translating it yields CASSGPSAGATDTQYF.

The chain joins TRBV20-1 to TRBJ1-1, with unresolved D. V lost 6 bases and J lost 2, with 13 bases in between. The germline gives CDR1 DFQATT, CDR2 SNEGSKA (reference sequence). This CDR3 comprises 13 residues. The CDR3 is CSAPTGDNTEAFF. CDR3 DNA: TGCAGTGCCCCAACCGGGGATAACACTGAAGCTTTCTTT.

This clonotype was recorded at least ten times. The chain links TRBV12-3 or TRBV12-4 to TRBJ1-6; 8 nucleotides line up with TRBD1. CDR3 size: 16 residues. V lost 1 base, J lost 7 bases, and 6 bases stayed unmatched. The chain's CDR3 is CASSLGAGGFNSPLHF. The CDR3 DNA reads TGTGCCAGCAGTTTAGGGGCAGGGGGCTTCAATTCACCCCTCCACTTT.

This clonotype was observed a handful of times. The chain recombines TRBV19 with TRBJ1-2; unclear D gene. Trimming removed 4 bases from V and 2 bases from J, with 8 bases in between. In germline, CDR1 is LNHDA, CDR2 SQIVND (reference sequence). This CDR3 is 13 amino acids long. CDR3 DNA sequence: TGTGCCAGTAGTAGCAGGTGGAACTATGGCTACACCTTC. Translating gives CASSSRWNYGYTF. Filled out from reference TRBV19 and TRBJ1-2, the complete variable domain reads DGGITQSPKYLFRKEGQNVTLSCEQNLNHDAMYWYRQDPGQGLRLIYYSQIVNDFQKGDIAEGYSVSREKKESFPLTVTSAQKNPTAFYLCASSSRWNYGYTFGSGTRLTVV.

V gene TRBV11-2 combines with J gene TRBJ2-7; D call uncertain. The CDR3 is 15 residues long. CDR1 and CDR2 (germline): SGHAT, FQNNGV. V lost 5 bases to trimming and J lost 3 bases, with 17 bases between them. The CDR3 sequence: CASSPARSPSYEQYF. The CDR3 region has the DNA TGTGCCAGCAGCCCGGCCCGGTCTCCCAGCTACGAGCAGTACTTC.

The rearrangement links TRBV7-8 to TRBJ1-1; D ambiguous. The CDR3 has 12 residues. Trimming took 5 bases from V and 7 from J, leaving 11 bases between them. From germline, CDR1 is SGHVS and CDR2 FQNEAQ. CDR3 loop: CASSLMSFEAFF. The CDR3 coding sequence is TGTGCCAGCAGCCTGATGTCGTTTGAAGCTTTCTTT.

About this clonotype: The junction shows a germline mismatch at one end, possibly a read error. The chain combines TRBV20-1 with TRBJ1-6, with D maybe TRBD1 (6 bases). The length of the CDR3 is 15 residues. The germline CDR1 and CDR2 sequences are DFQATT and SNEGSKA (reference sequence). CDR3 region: CSAPRGGSVNSPLHF. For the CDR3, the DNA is TGTAGTGCTCCCAGAGGGGGTTCAGTTAATTCACCCCTCCACTTT.

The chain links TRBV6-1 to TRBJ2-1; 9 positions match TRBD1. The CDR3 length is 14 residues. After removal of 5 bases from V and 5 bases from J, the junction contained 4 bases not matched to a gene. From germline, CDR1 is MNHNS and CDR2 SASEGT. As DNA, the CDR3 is TGTGCCAGCAGTTTCCGGGACAGGGACAATGAGCAGTTCTTC. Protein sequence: CASSFRDRDNEQFF.

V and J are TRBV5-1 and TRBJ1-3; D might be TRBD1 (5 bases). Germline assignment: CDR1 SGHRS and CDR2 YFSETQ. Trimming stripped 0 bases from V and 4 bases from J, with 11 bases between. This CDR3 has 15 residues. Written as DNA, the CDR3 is TGCGCCAGCAGCTTGGATGCAGGGACCGGAAACACCATATATTTT. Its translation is CASSLDAGTGNTIYF.

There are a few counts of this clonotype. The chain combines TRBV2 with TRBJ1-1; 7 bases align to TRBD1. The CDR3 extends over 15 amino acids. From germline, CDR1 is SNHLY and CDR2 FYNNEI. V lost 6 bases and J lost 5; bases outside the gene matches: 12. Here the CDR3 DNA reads TGTGCCAGCAGCCCCGAACAGGGGTCGAGGACTGAAGCTTTCTTT. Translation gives CASSPEQGSRTEAFF.

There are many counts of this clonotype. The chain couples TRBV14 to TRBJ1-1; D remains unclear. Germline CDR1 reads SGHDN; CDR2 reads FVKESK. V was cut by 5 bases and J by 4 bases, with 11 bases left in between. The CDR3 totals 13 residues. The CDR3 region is CASSWRIPTEAFF. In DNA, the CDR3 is TGTGCCAGCAGCTGGCGGATCCCCACTGAAGCTTTCTTT.

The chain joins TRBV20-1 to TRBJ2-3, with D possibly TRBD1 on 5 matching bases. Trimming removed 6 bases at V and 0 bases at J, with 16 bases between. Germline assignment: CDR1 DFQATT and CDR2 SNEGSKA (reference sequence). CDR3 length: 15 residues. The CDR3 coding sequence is TGCAGTGCCTGGAACCAGGGTTCTAGCACAGATACGCAGTATTTT. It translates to CSAWNQGSSTDTQYF.

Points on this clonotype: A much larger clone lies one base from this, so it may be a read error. CDR3 DNA sequence: TGCGCCAGCAGCCAAGATGCGACAGGGTGGGTCGAGCAGTACTTC. This codes for CASSQDATGWVEQYF. The V call is TRBV4-3, the J call TRBJ2-7; 7 bases are shared with TRBD1. The CDR3 runs 15 residues. Trimming cost V 0 bases and J 6 bases; bases outside gene matches: 8. CDR1 and CDR2 (germline): LGHNA, YSLEER.

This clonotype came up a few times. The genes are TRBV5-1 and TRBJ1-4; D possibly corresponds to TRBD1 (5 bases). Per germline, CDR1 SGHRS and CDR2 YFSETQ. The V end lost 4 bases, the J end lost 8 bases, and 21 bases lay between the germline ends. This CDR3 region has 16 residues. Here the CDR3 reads CASSLGGTALWEKLFF. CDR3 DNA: TGCGCCAGCAGCCTGGGAGGGACCGCATTGTGGGAAAAACTGTTTTTT.

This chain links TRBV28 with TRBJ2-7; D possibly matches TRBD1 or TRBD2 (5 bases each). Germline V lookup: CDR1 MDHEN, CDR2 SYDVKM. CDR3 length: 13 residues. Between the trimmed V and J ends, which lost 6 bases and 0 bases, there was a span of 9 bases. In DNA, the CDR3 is TGTGCCAGCAGCTGGGGGTTCTCCTACGAGCAGTACTTC. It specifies CASSWGFSYEQYF.

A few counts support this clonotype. The CDR3 DNA reads as TGTGCCAGCAGTGACGAGGGAGTCAGCAATCAGCCCCAGCATTTT. Translating gives CASSDEGVSNQPQHF. The chain couples TRBV2 to TRBJ1-5; no firm D call. The germline V and J ends were trimmed by 3 bases and 1 base, with 10 bases remaining between them. Germline-derived CDR1 and CDR2 are SNHLY and FYNNEI. CDR3 length: 15 residues. The variable domain in full, completed from reference TRBV2 and TRBJ1-5, reads EPEVTQTPSHQVTQMGQEVILRCVPISNHLYFYWYRQILGQKVEFLVSFYNNEISEKSEIFDDQFSVERPDGSNFTLKIRSTKLEDSAMYFCASSDEGVSNQPQHFGDGTRLSIL.

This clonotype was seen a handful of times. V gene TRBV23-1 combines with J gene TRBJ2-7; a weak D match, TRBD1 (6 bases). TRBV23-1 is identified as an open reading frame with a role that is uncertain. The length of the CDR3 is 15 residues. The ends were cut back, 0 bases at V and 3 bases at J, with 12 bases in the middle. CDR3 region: CASSQSTGKGYEQYF. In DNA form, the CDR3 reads TGCGCCAGCAGTCAATCGACAGGAAAGGGCTACGAGCAGTACTTC.